Presented here are 20 T cell receptor beta chains from one specimen sequenced in a study of cytomegalovirus exposure and HLA in healthy donors. The PCR ran on 60 Vbeta and 13 Jbeta primers. Assay: immunoSEQ multiplex PCR; the TCRdb copy retains only in-frame clones and omits some. The sample lists hundreds of thousands of clones; 70% were seen once. The material sequenced was PBMCs. The origin of the receptors is a man in his forties in good health and CMV-seropositive.

This clone was recorded only once. The genes are TRBV28 and TRBJ2-5; 9 bases map to TRBD1. Germline V lookup: CDR1 MDHEN, CDR2 SYDVKM. The CDR3 loop spans 15 amino acids. J was trimmed by 4 bases and V by 1 base; bases with no gene match: 4. The CDR3 DNA reads as TGTGCCAGCAGTTTATTGGGACAGGGAGGAGAGACCCAGTACTTC. It yields the protein CASSLLGQGGETQYF.

V usage is TRBV6-5 and J usage is TRBJ2-5; 10 nucleotides align to TRBD2. The germline V gene encodes CDR1 MNHEY and CDR2 SVGAGI. Unmatched junction bases numbered 5, after V lost 8 bases and J lost 2 bases. This CDR3 region has 14 residues. This CDR3 reads CASQRGGGQETQYF. DNA of the CDR3: TGTGCCAGCCAGCGGGGGGGCGGTCAAGAGACCCAGTACTTC.

The chain couples TRBV7-9 to TRBJ2-5; weak D call: TRBD2 (5 bases). The V and J ends lost 1 base and 4 bases respectively, with 13 bases between them. CDR1 is SEHNR, CDR2 FQNEAQ, per germline (reference sequence). The CDR3 spans 15 residues. The CDR3 loop is CASSLGGAAVETQYF. CDR3 sequence (DNA): TGTGCCAGCAGCTTAGGCGGAGCGGCCGTAGAGACCCAGTACTTC. Together with reference TRBV7-9 and TRBJ2-5, the CDR3 gives the full variable domain: DTGVSQNPRHKITKRGQNVTFRCDPISEHNRLYWYRQTLGQGPEFLTYFQNEAQLEKSRLLSDRFSAERPKGSFSTLEIQRTEQGDSAMYLCASSLGGAAVETQYFGPGTRLLVL.

The chain has TRBV6-6 and TRBJ2-7, with 9 positions matching TRBD1. Losses at the gene ends were 5 bases for V and 6 bases for J; bases not matched to a gene: 11. The length of the CDR3 is 15 residues. The germline V gene has CDR1 MNHNY and CDR2 SVGAGI (reference sequence). This chain's CDR3 is CASSEYRGRIAEQYF. CDR3 nucleotides: TGTGCCAGCAGTGAGTACAGGGGGCGTATAGCCGAGCAGTACTTC.

V and J are TRBV18 and TRBJ1-4, with D possibly TRBD1 on 6 matching bases. Germline loops: CDR1 KGHSH, CDR2 LQKENI. There are 15 residues in the CDR3. The V end lost 4 bases, the J end lost 9 bases, and 18 bases lay between the germline ends. As DNA, the CDR3 is TGTGCCAGCTCACTACCCACAGGGAACTTCAAAAAACTGTTTTTT. It encodes CASSLPTGNFKKLFF.

The chain links TRBV6-1 to TRBJ1-1; 7 bases line up with TRBD1. The ends lost 6 bases at V and 6 bases at J; junction bases unmatched: 4. The CDR3 sequence is 12 residues long. Germline values: CDR1 MNHNS, CDR2 SASEGT. The CDR3 DNA reads as TGTGCCAGCAGGGGGACAGCAGCTGAAGCTTTCTTT. It is translated as CASRGTAAEAFF.

The gene calls are TRBV9 and TRBJ2-3; no clear D gene. CDR3 length equals 15 residues. Germline V gives CDR1 SGDLS, CDR2 YYNGEE. V gave up 0 bases and J gave up 3 bases, with 11 bases separating them. CDR3 in amino acids: CASSVAIEETDTQYF. The CDR3 DNA reads as TGTGCCAGCAGCGTAGCAATCGAGGAAACAGATACGCAGTATTTT.

The V gene is TRBV10-3, the J gene TRBJ1-2; 7 bases are a match to TRBD1. The CDR3 has 13 amino acids. The V and J ends lost 4 bases and 8 bases, in that order; junction bases with no gene match: 7. Per the germline V gene, CDR1 is ENHRY and CDR2 is SYGVKD. For the CDR3, the DNA is TGTGCCATCAGTGGCGAGACAGGGAACGGCTACACCTTC. This sequence encodes CAISGETGNGYTF.

The V call is TRBV5-1, the J call TRBJ2-1; unclear D gene. The ends were cut back, 4 bases at V and 5 bases at J, with 7 bases in the middle. Germline CDR1 is SGHRS and CDR2 is YFSETQ. CDR3 length equals 12 residues. The CDR3 region is CASSGGHNEQFF. The CDR3 DNA follows: TGCGCCAGCAGCGGCGGCCACAATGAGCAGTTCTTC.

This clone appeared a few times. This sample also contains other DNA sequences that code for the same CDR3. The rearrangement joins TRBV5-6 to TRBJ1-5; D is perhaps TRBD1 (5 bases). The length of the CDR3 is 14 residues. V was shortened by 0 bases and J by 1 base, with 5 bases between the two germline ends. CDR1 and CDR2 from the germline V gene are SGHDT and YYEEEE. The CDR3 protein is CASSLGQSNQPQHF. The DNA for the CDR3 is TGTGCCAGCAGCTTGGGACAGAGCAATCAGCCCCAGCATTTT.

The V and J genes are TRBV7-3 and TRBJ2-3; the match to TRBD1 covers 8 bases. The ends lost 2 bases at V and 3 bases at J; junction bases unmatched: 10. Germline values: CDR1 SGHTA, CDR2 FQGTGA. The CDR3 totals 17 residues. In DNA, the CDR3 is TGTGCCAGCAGCTTACGGGCAGGGGGCGCTGATACAGATACGCAGTATTTT. This encodes CASSLRAGGADTDTQYF.

V and J are TRBV6-5 and TRBJ2-7; possibly TRBD1 for D (6 bases). V dropped 5 bases and J dropped 6 bases, with 20 bases sitting between them. The CDR3 is 15 residues long. CDR1 is MNHEY and CDR2 is SVGAGI in the germline V gene. CDR3 DNA sequence: TGTGCCAGCAGTAAAACCGGGACACCAGCAGCCGAGCAGTACTTC. Its protein is CASSKTGTPAAEQYF.

The chain uses TRBV5-1 and TRBJ1-1; perhaps TRBD1 as D (5 bases). Trimming took 3 bases from V and 1 from J, leaving 13 bases between them. This CDR3 region has 15 residues. Germline CDR1 reads SGHRS; CDR2 reads YFSETQ. CDR3 residues: CASSSQSGQNTEAFF. DNA for the CDR3: TGCGCCAGCAGCTCACAATCAGGACAGAACACTGAAGCTTTCTTT.

This clone was counted a single time. J is TRBJ2-5 and V is TRBV5-4, with D tentatively TRBD2 (6 bases). The CDR3 extends over 15 amino acids. V dropped 2 bases and J dropped 2 bases, with 13 bases sitting between them. Germline V gene lookup returns CDR1 SGHNT and CDR2 YYREEE (reference sequence). The CDR3 DNA follows: TGTGCCAGCAGCTTTAGGGACGGGGGTCAAGAGACCCAGTACTTC. Translated: CASSFRDGGQETQYF.

This chain links TRBV19 with TRBJ1-4, with TRBD1 identical over 7 bases. The ends lost 6 bases at V and 6 bases at J; junction bases unmatched: 7. The germline V gene has CDR1 LNHDA and CDR2 SQIVND (reference sequence). The CDR3 spans 14 residues. CDR3 amino acids: CASSMTGYHEKLFF. The CDR3 DNA sequence: TGTGCCAGTAGCATGACAGGGTATCATGAAAAACTGTTTTTT. The full variable domain, its missing parts supplied by reference TRBV19 and TRBJ1-4, is DGGITQSPKYLFRKEGQNVTLSCEQNLNHDAMYWYRQDPGQGLRLIYYSQIVNDFQKGDIAEGYSVSREKKESFPLTVTSAQKNPTAFYLCASSMTGYHEKLFFGSGTQLSVL.

The genes are TRBV19 and TRBJ2-7, with 8 positions matching TRBD1. V trimming: 5 bases; J trimming: 2 bases; junction bases outside the gene matches: 8. Per germline, CDR1 LNHDA and CDR2 SQIVND (reference sequence). The CDR3 has 15 residues. CDR3 sequence: CASSAGTGLTYEQYF. The CDR3 DNA reads TGTGCCAGTAGTGCCGGGACAGGCCTTACCTACGAGCAGTACTTC.

This chain joins TRBV5-8 and TRBJ1-5, with D possibly TRBD1 on 5 matching bases. Trimming removed 0 bases from V and 6 bases from J, with 13 bases in between. Germline lookup yields CDR1 SGHTS and CDR2 YDEGEE. The CDR3 length is 15 residues. The CDR3 spells CASSLGSGGFQPQHF. The CDR3 DNA reads TGTGCCAGCAGCTTGGGTTCGGGGGGTTTTCAGCCCCAGCATTTT.

This clone was recorded once. V and J are TRBV29-1 and TRBJ2-7; 9 bases agree with TRBD1. Trimming removed 4 bases from V and 5 bases from J; junction bases left unmatched: 0. Germline V gives CDR1 SQVTM, CDR2 ANQGSEA. This CDR3 spans 11 amino acids. CDR3 region: CSVGTGDEQYF. The CDR3 DNA reads as TGCAGCGTTGGGACAGGGGACGAGCAGTACTTC.

In this sample, this clone turned up a few times. This chain joins TRBV12-5 and TRBJ2-7, with 9 positions matching TRBD1. After removal of 1 base from V and 4 bases from J, the junction contained 11 bases not matched to a gene. This CDR3 is 17 amino acids long. Germline V CDR1 and CDR2: LGHNT, FRNRAP. CDR3 nucleotides: TGTGCTAGTGGTTTGGGAAGGGACAGGGACCGGCGTTACGAGCAGTACTTC. Encoded protein: CASGLGRDRDRRYEQYF.

This chain links TRBV2 with TRBJ2-2; D perhaps matches TRBD2 (7 bases). Trimming took off 3 bases at V and 1 base at J, with 21 bases between the two ends. The CDR3 spans 19 residues. Germline CDR1 and CDR2: SNHLY and FYNNEI. CDR3 in amino acids: CASSDGRAGEEKNTGELFF. The CDR3 DNA follows: TGTGCCAGCAGTGATGGGAGGGCAGGGGAAGAAAAGAACACCGGGGAGCTGTTTTTT.